One sample yielded the 28 T cell receptor beta chains listed below, sequenced in a study of CD8+ T cells in alopecia areata. Extraction and reverse transcription of RNA yielded cDNA as the sequencing template. Profiled with immunoSEQ multiplex PCR; TCRdb holds only in-frame clones, not every one. The sample contains roughly 260,000 clones, none of them singletons. Markers used for sorting pooled cutaneous lymph node cells were CD4, CD8alpha, NKG2D, NKG2ACE and others. The specimen was CD4+ T cells sorted from a lymph node. Every receptor here comes from a C3H/HeJ mouse with alopecia areata. The mouse strain carries the MHC haplotype H2-k.

As concerns this clone: Mouse names are used for the genes. The sequence runs out 4 residues before the end of the CDR3; the remainder is reconstructed from the germline J gene. V is TRBV31 and J is TRBJ2-5, with D possibly being TRBD1 (5 bases). The CDR3 has 14 amino acids. Trimming took off 3 bases at V and 0 bases at J, with 10 bases between the two ends. Germline V gives CDR1 GKSSPN, CDR2 SITVG. CDR3 sequence: CAWRRQPNQDTQYF. The part of the CDR3 DNA that was read is TGTGCCTGGAGACGACAGCCAAACCAAGAC.

Turning to this clone: Here the gene names and germline are mouse. The CDR3 is cut off 4 residues early in the read; its end comes from the germline J gene. The rearrangement uses TRBV14 and TRBJ1-2; maybe TRBD1 (6 bases). Trimming cost V 5 bases and J 0 bases, with 11 bases left between them. The CDR3 is made up of 14 amino acids. Germline CDR1 and CDR2: SGHDT and FRDEAV. This CDR3 is CASRQTGSNSDYTF. CDR3 DNA, as far as it was read: TGTGCCAGCAGGCAGACAGGTTCAAACTCC. The full variable domain, its missing parts supplied by reference TRBV14 and TRBJ1-2, is EAGVTQSPRYAVLQEGQAVSFWCDPISGHDTLYWYQQPRDQGPQLLVYFRDEAVIDNSQLPSDRFSAVRPKGTNSTLKIQSAKQGDTATYLCASRQTGSNSDYTFGSGTRLLVI.

Of note for this clone: Genes and germline come from the mouse. The sequence runs out 4 residues before the end of the CDR3; the remainder is reconstructed from the germline J gene. The chain combines TRBV13-1 with TRBJ2-2, with 11 bases lining up with TRBD2. This CDR3 has 15 amino acids. Germline V CDR1 and CDR2: NSHNY, SYGAGN. V lost 1 base to trimming and J lost 4 bases; unmatched junction nucleotides: 0. The CDR3 reads CASSDTGGATGQLYF. Incomplete CDR3 DNA: TGTGCCAGCAGTGATACTGGGGGGGCCACCGGG.

This clone appeared a few times. Gene labels here are mouse ones. The read is 4 residues too short to cover the CDR3 end, so that end is filled in from the germline J gene. This rearrangement joins TRBV1 to TRBJ2-3, with TRBD2 identical over 9 bases. Trimming removed 5 bases from V and 1 base from J; junction bases left unmatched: 1. This CDR3 is 14 amino acids long. Germline loops: CDR1 NSQYPW, CDR2 LRSPGD (reference sequence). The CDR3 region is CTCSRDWGAETLYF. The covered CDR3 bases are TGCACCTGCAGTCGGGACTGGGGTGCAGAA.

This clone was picked up many times. Gene and germline names: mouse. The CDR3 is cut off 4 residues early in the read; its end comes from the germline J gene. This rearrangement joins TRBV17 to TRBJ2-3; D unclear. V was shortened by 4 bases and J by 3 bases, with 5 bases between the two germline ends. The CDR3 contains 12 residues. CDR1 MNHDT and CDR2 YYDKIL come from the germline V gene. CDR3 sequence reads: CASSTRAETLYF. CDR3 bases read: TGTGCTAGCAGTACCAGGGCAGAA.

On this clone: Gene labels here are mouse ones. The sequenced fragment ends 4 residues before the CDR3 boundary, so the rest is inferred from the germline J gene. This sequence joins TRBV31 and TRBJ2-5, with 7 positions matching TRBD2. This CDR3 has 15 amino acids. CDR1 and CDR2 from the germline V gene are GKSSPN and SITVG. V lost 1 base to trimming and J lost 1 base; unmatched junction nucleotides: 5. CDR3 residues: CAWSPRTGYQDTQYF. The part of the CDR3 DNA that was read is TGTGCCTGGAGTCCCCGGACTGGTTACCAAGAC. Looking up the rest from reference TRBV31 and TRBJ2-5 gives the full variable domain: AQTIHQWPVAEIKAVGSPLSLGCTIKGKSSPNLYWYWQATGGTLQQLFYSITVGQVESVVQLNLSASRPKDDQFILSTEKLLLSHSGFYLCAWSPRTGYQDTQYFGPGTRLLVL.

This clone turned up a few times. These gene names are mouse names. Other DNA sequences in the same sample also yield this CDR3. CDR3 bases read: TGTGCCAGCAGCCAAGAGGGA. This codes for CASSQEG. The entire CDR3 sequence reads CASSQEGEVFF. The chain joins TRBV5 to TRBJ1-1, with no clear D. The sequence runs out 4 residues before the end of the CDR3; the remainder is reconstructed from the germline J gene. The CDR3 runs 11 residues. CDR1 is LGHNA, CDR2 YNLKQL, per germline (reference sequence).

About this clone itself: The genes are named according to mouse. The read stops 4 residues short of the end of the CDR3; the missing end is completed from the germline J gene. The J gene is TRBJ2-4, the V gene TRBV19, with D perhaps TRBD1 (6 bases). The V end lost 6 bases, the J end lost 1 base, and 6 bases lay between the germline ends. Germline V gives CDR1 FNHDT, CDR2 SITEND (reference sequence). The CDR3 extends over 12 amino acids. The CDR3 loop reads CASNRGQNTLYF. Incomplete CDR3 DNA: TGTGCCAGCAACAGGGGTCAAAAC.

This clone was recorded at least ten times. Gene names denote mouse genes. Coverage ceases 3 residues before the CDR3 finishes, and the germline J gene fills in the end. The chain combines TRBV13-2 with TRBJ1-6, with a weak D call TRBD1 (5 bases). TRBJ1-6 is identified as an open reading frame with a role that is uncertain. Trimming took 3 bases from V and 5 from J, leaving 6 bases between them. This CDR3 comprises 13 residues. The germline CDR1 and CDR2 sequences are NNHNN and SYGAGS (reference sequence). CDR3 DNA, as far as it was read: TGTGCCAGCGGTGCAGGGAATAATTCGCCC. It is translated as CASGAGNNSP. The complete CDR3 sequence is CASGAGNNSPLYF.

Details on this clone: Gene names are mouse gene names. CDR3 DNA (partial): TGCACCTGCAGTGCAGCGACAGCTTCAAACACA. Protein product: CTCSAATASNT. The CDR3 in full is CTCSAATASNTEVFF. This chain joins TRBV1 and TRBJ1-1; TRBD1 is a possible D gene (5 bases). The read comes to an end 4 residues before the CDR3 does, leaving the germline J gene to fill in the end. The CDR3 sequence is 15 residues long. The germline V gene encodes CDR1 NSQYPW and CDR2 LRSPGD (reference sequence). Trimming took off 1 base at V and 0 bases at J, with 9 bases between the two ends.

This clone was detected only a few times. Mouse germline and gene names are used. Sequencing ends 4 residues short of the CDR3 end; the germline J gene provides the rest. Other DNA sequences within the sample encode an identical CDR3. The chain carries TRBV13-1 and TRBJ2-7; 7 bases line up with TRBD1. From germline, CDR1 is NSHNY and CDR2 SYGAGN. J was trimmed by 3 bases and V by 0 bases; bases with no gene match: 6. The CDR3 has 15 amino acids. The sequenced part of the CDR3 DNA is TGTGCCAGCAGTGATGCTGCCAGGGACAGCTAT. Protein product: CASSDAARDSY. The full CDR3 is CASSDAARDSYEQYF.

A note on this clone: Mouse gene names apply. The read ends 4 residues early relative to the CDR3; the germline J gene fills the gap. V gene TRBV14 combines with J gene TRBJ2-1; 11 nucleotides align to TRBD2. The ends lost 2 bases at V and 6 bases at J; junction bases unmatched: 4. Germline V gene sequence: CDR1 SGHDT, CDR2 FRDEAV. The CDR3 loop spans 15 amino acids. The CDR3 DNA, read in part, is TGTGCCAGCAGTTTAACTGGGGGGGCGCGTGCT. This codes for CASSLTGGARA. The full CDR3 reads CASSLTGGARAEQFF.

This clone showed up just a few times. Gene names and germline refer to mouse. The read ends 4 residues before the CDR3 terminus; that terminus is restored from the germline J gene. V usage is TRBV17 and J usage is TRBJ2-2, with TRBD2 matching over 11 bases. Trimming removed 2 bases from V and 2 bases from J; junction bases left unmatched: 7. Germline-derived CDR1 and CDR2 are MNHDT and YYDKIL. This CDR3 contains 18 residues. CDR3 DNA (partial): TGTGCTAGCAGTAGACCCTTCCGGGACTGGGGGAACACCGGG. Translation gives CASSRPFRDWGNTG. The whole CDR3 protein is CASSRPFRDWGNTGQLYF. Filled out from reference TRBV17 and TRBJ2-2, the complete variable domain reads DTTVKQNPRYKLARVGKPVNLICSQTMNHDTMYWYQKKPNQAPKLLLFYYDKILNREADTFEKFQSSRPNNSFCSLYIGSAGLEYSAMYLCASSRPFRDWGNTGQLYFGEGSKLTVL.

This clone was recorded at least ten times. The gene names here belong to mouse. Additional DNA sequences in this sample encode the identical CDR3. The CDR3 DNA, read in part, is TGTGCCAGCAGTATCCTGGGGGCAAACACCGGG. Protein product: CASSILGANTG. The entire CDR3 is CASSILGANTGQLYF. This chain uses TRBV19 with TRBJ2-2; TRBD2 aligns across 7 bases. The read is 4 residues too short to cover the CDR3 end, so that end is filled in from the germline J gene. V was clipped by 2 bases and J by 0 bases; unmatched bases: 1. The CDR3 is made up of 15 amino acids. Germline values: CDR1 FNHDT, CDR2 SITEND (reference sequence).

This clone was counted between two and nine times. Gene names are the mouse ones. The read gets to within 4 residues of the CDR3 end, and the germline J gene fills in the rest. Other DNA sequences in this sample translate to the same CDR3. The chain couples TRBV5 to TRBJ2-7, with D possibly being TRBD1 (6 bases). The CDR3 spans 14 residues. The germline gives CDR1 LGHNA, CDR2 YNLKQL (reference sequence). Trimming shortened V by 0 bases and J by 3 bases, and 9 bases separated the two germline ends. The CDR3 loop reads CASSQEGQIYEQYF. Incomplete CDR3 DNA: TGTGCCAGCAGCCAAGAGGGACAAATCTAT.

This clone appeared a few times. Mouse germline and gene names are used. Read data end 4 residues before the CDR3 end; the end is taken from the germline J gene. Other nucleotide sequences in the sample specify the same CDR3. V gene TRBV19 combines with J gene TRBJ2-1; D is possibly TRBD2 (6 bases). The CDR3 is made up of 14 amino acids. The ends were cut back, 1 base at V and 3 bases at J, with 8 bases in the middle. Per germline, CDR1 FNHDT and CDR2 SITEND (reference sequence). The covered CDR3 bases are TGTGCCAGCAGTATATCGGGGGGCTATGCT. Translated: CASSISGGYA. The full CDR3 protein is CASSISGGYAEQFF.

With respect to this clone: Genes and germline are mouse. The CDR3 end falls 3 residues outside the read, so it is completed with the germline J gene. V usage is TRBV1 and J usage is TRBJ1-6; perhaps TRBD1 as D (6 bases). TRBJ1-6 is an open reading frame, and its role is uncertain. Germline V CDR1 and CDR2: NSQYPW, LRSPGD (reference sequence). V dropped 0 bases and J dropped 7 bases, with 10 bases sitting between them. The CDR3 extends over 15 amino acids. Incomplete CDR3 DNA: TGCACCTGCAGTGCAGAGGCAGGGGTGAATTCGCCC. Amino acid sequence: CTCSAEAGVNSP. The full CDR3 reads CTCSAEAGVNSPLYF.

This clone was counted only a few times. The listed genes are named as in mouse. The read is 3 residues too short to cover the CDR3 end, so that end is filled in from the germline J gene. The genes are TRBV5 and TRBJ1-6; 7 bases fit TRBD1. TRBJ1-6 counts as an open reading frame of uncertain function. This CDR3 is 15 amino acids long. The germline V gene encodes CDR1 LGHNA and CDR2 YNLKQL (reference sequence). Germline trimming cut 5 bases from V and 0 bases from J; bases unmatched to any gene: 1. The chain's CDR3 is CASSDRVSYNSPLYF. CDR3 DNA, as far as it was read: TGTGCCAGCAGCGACAGGGTTTCCTATAATTCGCCC.

Note on this clone: Mouse names are used for the genes. The CDR3 extends 3 residues past the end of the read, so its final part is completed from the germline J gene. The chain joins TRBV13-1 to TRBJ1-6, with D possibly being TRBD1 (5 bases). TRBJ1-6 is an open reading frame whose function is uncertain. V lost 2 bases and J lost 7, with 10 bases in between. Germline V gene sequence: CDR1 NSHNY, CDR2 SYGAGN. The CDR3 runs to 14 residues. The sequenced CDR3 bases are TGTGCCAGCAGTGAACCAGGGAGGAATTCGCCC. This encodes CASSEPGRNSP. The CDR3 in its entirety is CASSEPGRNSPLYF.

To note about this clone: The gene symbols are mouse symbols. The CDR3 end is not reached by the read, which stops 4 residues before it; the germline J gene fills it in. This sequence joins TRBV13-1 and TRBJ2-5, with 8 nucleotides matching TRBD2. J lost 0 bases, V lost 1 base, and 4 bases had no gene match. The CDR3 is made up of 16 amino acids. Germline-derived CDR1 and CDR2 are NSHNY and SYGAGN. The CDR3 bases that were read are TGTGCCAGCAGTGATTTCTGGGGGGATAACCAAGAC. Amino acid sequence: CASSDFWGDNQD. The entire CDR3 sequence reads CASSDFWGDNQDTQYF.

As regards this clone: Germline and genes: mouse. The observed sequence ends 4 residues before the CDR3 terminus, with the missing tail filled in from the germline J gene. Distinct nucleotide sequences in the sample also encode this CDR3. The V call is TRBV13-1, the J call TRBJ2-3; TRBD1 agrees at 9 bases. With V trimmed by 3 bases and J by 3 bases, 2 bases remained unmatched. This CDR3 has 14 residues. Looked up from germline, CDR1 is NSHNY and CDR2 is SYGAGN. CDR3 amino acids: CASSGGQGAETLYF. The sequenced CDR3 bases are TGTGCCAGCAGTGGTGGACAGGGGGCAGAA.

On this clone: Genes here carry mouse names. The read is 3 residues too short to cover the CDR3 end, so that end is filled in from the germline J gene. Other DNA sequences in this sample translate to the same CDR3. This chain links TRBV19 with TRBJ1-6; perhaps TRBD1 as D (5 bases). TRBJ1-6 is assigned to the ORF class and has an uncertain function. The CDR3 runs 16 residues. CDR1 and CDR2 (germline): FNHDT, SITEND (reference sequence). Trimming stripped 0 bases from V and 1 base from J, with 8 bases between. The sequenced CDR3 bases are TGTGCCAGCAGTATAGGAAGGGGATCCTATAATTCGCCC. Its translation: CASSIGRGSYNSP. The entire CDR3 sequence reads CASSIGRGSYNSPLYF.

A remark on this clone: Gene names and germline refer to mouse. The CDR3 end falls 4 residues outside the read, so it is completed with the germline J gene. The chain links TRBV19 to TRBJ2-5; 8 bases align to TRBD2. This CDR3 comprises 14 residues. The germline CDR1 and CDR2 sequences are FNHDT and SITEND (reference sequence). CDR3 DNA, as far as it was read: TGTGCCAGCAGTATTAGGGGGGGCGCGGAC. It yields the protein CASSIRGGAD. The CDR3 reads in full as CASSIRGGADTQYF. The complete variable domain, with remaining parts taken from reference TRBV19 and TRBJ2-5, reads GGIITQTPKFLIGQEGQKLTLKCQQNFNHDTMYWYRQDSGKGLRLIYYSITENDLQKGDLSEGYDASREKKSSFSLTVTSAQKNEMAVFLCASSIRGGADTQYFGPGTRLLVL.

This clone showed up just a few times. A much larger clone differs by one base, so this may be a read error. Gene names follow the mouse nomenclature. The CDR3 end lies 4 residues beyond the end of the read and is filled in from the germline J gene. The chain combines TRBV19 with TRBJ1-2, with D unclear. The CDR3 sequence is 12 residues long. Germline CDR1 reads FNHDT; CDR2 reads SITEND (reference sequence). V was pared by 3 bases and J by 0 bases, with 3 bases between. The CDR3 DNA, read in part, is TGTGCCAGCAGTACAACAAACTCC. This encodes CASSTTNS. The entire CDR3 is CASSTTNSDYTF. The full variable domain, its missing parts supplied by reference TRBV19 and TRBJ1-2, is GGIITQTPKFLIGQEGQKLTLKCQQNFNHDTMYWYRQDSGKGLRLIYYSITENDLQKGDLSEGYDASREKKSSFSLTVTSAQKNEMAVFLCASSTTNSDYTFGSGTRLLVI.

Details on this clone: Gene names follow the mouse nomenclature. The read finishes 4 residues shy of the CDR3 end, and the germline J gene is used to complete it. Additional DNA sequences in this sample encode the identical CDR3. The chain couples TRBV5 to TRBJ2-5; no clear D gene. This CDR3 region has 13 residues. The germline V gene has CDR1 LGHNA and CDR2 YNLKQL (reference sequence). V shed 0 bases and J shed 3 bases, with 4 bases lying between them. CDR3 loop: CASSQETQDTQYF. CDR3 bases read: TGTGCCAGCAGCCAAGAGACTCAAGAC.

Ten or more counts support this clone. The germline and genes are mouse ones. The CDR3 is cut off 4 residues early in the read; its end comes from the germline J gene. The chain uses TRBV5 and TRBJ2-5; D is unclear. Per the germline V gene, CDR1 is LGHNA and CDR2 is YNLKQL (reference sequence). The germline V and J ends were trimmed by 0 bases and 0 bases, with 7 bases remaining between them. CDR3 length: 15 amino acids. CDR3 sequence reads: CASSQEGFNQDTQYF. CDR3 DNA (partial): TGTGCCAGCAGCCAAGAGGGGTTTAACCAAGAC.

Note on this clone: This may come from a read error, since a much larger clone is one base off. The gene symbols are mouse symbols. The same CDR3 also results from other DNA sequences found in this sample. Incomplete CDR3 DNA: TGTGCCAGCGGTGACAGGGATTATAATTCGCCC. Encoded protein: CASGDRDYNSP. The full CDR3 is CASGDRDYNSPLYF. The chain couples TRBV13-2 to TRBJ1-6, with TRBD1 as a possible D gene (5 bases). Sequencing ends 3 residues short of the CDR3 end; the germline J gene provides the rest. TRBJ1-6 has ORF status, its function being uncertain. Germline lookup yields CDR1 NNHNN and CDR2 SYGAGS (reference sequence). Trimming removed 2 bases from V and 4 bases from J, with 7 bases in between. The CDR3 totals 14 residues.

This clone was detected a few times. The gene names here belong to mouse. The CDR3 end is not reached by the read, which stops 3 residues before it; the germline J gene fills it in. The V call is TRBV19, the J call TRBJ1-6; TRBD1 might be the D (6 bases). TRBJ1-6 has ORF status, its function being uncertain. There are 17 residues in the CDR3. Deletions cut 4 bases from V and 0 bases from J, with 14 bases between. The germline gives CDR1 FNHDT, CDR2 SITEND (reference sequence). The DNA read from the CDR3 is TGTGCCAGCAGTTACGGACAGAGGGCTTCCTATAATTCGCCC. This translates into CASSYGQRASYNSP. The full CDR3 sequence reads CASSYGQRASYNSPLYF.